The 5 T cell receptor beta chains listed next were all sequenced from one sample in a study of neurological immune-mediated disorders. TCRdb reanalysed the 5' RACE reads using MiXCR and keeps one entry per CDR3 protein. The sample lists fewer than 30,000 distinct CDR3 sequences, about an eighth occurring once. The sample comprised PBMCs. These receptors originate from a middle-aged woman with HTLV-1-associated myelopathy (HAM/TSP).

This clonotype was seen at least ten times. The V gene is TRBV5-6, the J gene TRBJ1-5; 10 nucleotides line up with TRBD1. J was trimmed by 3 bases and V by 3 bases; bases with no gene match: 6. This CDR3 spans 16 amino acids. The germline V gene encodes CDR1 SGHDT and CDR2 YYEEEE. CDR3 sequence: CASSSWDRGANQPQHF. The CDR3 DNA is TGTGCCAGCAGCTCATGGGACAGGGGTGCCAATCAGCCCCAGCATTTT.

As concerns this clonotype: This may be a read error: a much more frequent sequence differs by one nucleotide. The chain links TRBV5-1 to TRBJ1-1, with D tentatively TRBD1 (5 bases). The CDR3 contains 15 residues. Per germline, CDR1 SGHRS and CDR2 YFSETQ. The CDR3: CASGLSNPQGTEAFF. As DNA, the CDR3 is TGCGCCAGCGGCTTGTCCAATCCCCAGGGCACTGAAGCTTTCTTT.

Regarding this clonotype: One end of the junction varies from germline; a read error may be responsible. This sequence joins TRBV5-1 and TRBJ1-1, with 7 bases aligning to TRBD1. This CDR3 comprises 14 residues. The germline CDR1 and CDR2 sequences are SGHRS and YFSETQ. CDR3 in DNA: TGCGCCAGCAGCCCGGGACAGACTAACACTGAAGCTTACTTC. Protein sequence: CASSPGQTNTEAYF.

V and J are TRBV5-1 and TRBJ2-5, with D tentatively TRBD1 (6 bases). Between the trimmed V and J ends, which lost 3 bases and 5 bases, there was a span of 11 bases. Germline values: CDR1 SGHRS, CDR2 YFSETQ. This CDR3 contains 13 residues. The chain's CDR3 is CASSWYRAETQYF. In nucleotides, the CDR3 is TGCGCCAGCAGCTGGTACAGGGCGGAGACCCAGTACTTC.

This clonotype was seen ten or more times. This chain uses TRBV5-1 with TRBJ2-1; no clear D. The CDR3 has 12 residues. V was trimmed by 1 base and J by 6 bases, leaving 5 bases between them. The germline V gene encodes CDR1 SGHRS and CDR2 YFSETQ. Here the CDR3 DNA reads TGCGCCAGCAGCTTGCCCTCCAATGAGCAGTTCTTC. Residues: CASSLPSNEQFF.